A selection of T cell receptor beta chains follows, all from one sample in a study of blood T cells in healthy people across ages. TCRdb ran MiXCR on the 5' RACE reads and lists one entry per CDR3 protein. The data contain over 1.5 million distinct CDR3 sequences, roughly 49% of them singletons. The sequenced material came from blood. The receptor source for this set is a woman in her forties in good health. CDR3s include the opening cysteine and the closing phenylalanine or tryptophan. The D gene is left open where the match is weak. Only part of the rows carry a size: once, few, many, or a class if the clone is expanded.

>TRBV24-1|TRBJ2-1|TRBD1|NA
TGTGCCACCAGTTACGGACAGGGTCGGAATGAGCAGTTCTTC
CATSYGQGRNEQFF
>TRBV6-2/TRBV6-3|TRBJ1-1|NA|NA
TGTGCCAGCAGTTACTCCAGGGCGCTTGAAGCTTTCTTT
CASSYSRALEAFF
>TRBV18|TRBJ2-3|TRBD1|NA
TGTGCCAGCCCCCCAGACAGGGGGGATGGTGCAGATACGCAGTATTTT
CASPPDRGDGADTQYF
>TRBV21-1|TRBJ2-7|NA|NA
TGTGCCAGCAGCAAAGATCTTAGGGACCCCTACGAGCAGTACTTC
CASSKDLRDPYEQYF
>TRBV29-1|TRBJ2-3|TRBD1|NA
TGCAGCGTTTACGGACAGGGAGGCACAGATACGCAGTATTTT
CSVYGQGGTDTQYF
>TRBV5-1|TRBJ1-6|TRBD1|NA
TGCGCCAGCACCGAAGCCGGGACAGGGAATTCACCCCTCCACTTT
CASTEAGTGNSPLHF
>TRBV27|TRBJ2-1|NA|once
TGTACCAGCAGTTTAGTGCACTACAATGAGCAGTTCTTC
CTSSLVHYNEQFF
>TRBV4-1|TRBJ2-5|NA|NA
TGCGCCAGCAGCCAAGAGCTACGGCCTCAAGAGACCCAGTACTTC
CASSQELRPQETQYF
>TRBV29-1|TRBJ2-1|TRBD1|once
TGCAGCGTTGAGAACCGGGACAGGGGGTCATCTGAGCAGTTCTTC
CSVENRDRGSSEQFF
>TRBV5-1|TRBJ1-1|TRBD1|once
TGCGCCAGCACCCGGGACAGAGGACCTGAAGCTTTCTTT
CASTRDRGPEAFF
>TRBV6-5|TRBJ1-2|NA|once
TGTGCCAGCAGCCGATACGGACAGACCTACACCTTC
CASSRYGQTYTF
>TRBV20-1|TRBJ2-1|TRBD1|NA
TGCAGTGCTAGAGCCGACAGGGTAATAAATGAGCAGTTCTTC
CSARADRVINEQFF
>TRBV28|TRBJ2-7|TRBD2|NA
TGTGCCAGCAGTCTGACAACACGGCGGGAGGTGCAGTACTTC
CASSLTTRREVQYF
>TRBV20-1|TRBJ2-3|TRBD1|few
TGCAGTGCTAGAGTGAACAGGGGAACAGATACGCAGTATTTT
CSARVNRGTDTQYF
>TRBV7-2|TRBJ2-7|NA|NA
TGTGCCAGCAGCCCGAGGGATCCCCTATTTGGGAACGAGCAGTACTTC
CASSPRDPLFGNEQYF
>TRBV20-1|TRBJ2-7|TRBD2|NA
TGCAGTGCTAGAGGACCAGCGGGGGAACTCTCCTACGAGCAGTACTTC
CSARGPAGELSYEQYF
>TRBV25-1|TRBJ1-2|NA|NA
TGTGCCAGCAGTGCCTCTCCTGGAGGCTACACCTTC
CASSASPGGYTF
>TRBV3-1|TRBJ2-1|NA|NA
TGTGCCAGCAGCCAAGAGACCTACAATGAGCAGTTCTTC
CASSQETYNEQFF
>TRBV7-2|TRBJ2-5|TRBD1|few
TGTGCCAGCAGCACAGGACAGGGGGAAGAGACCCAGTACTTC
CASSTGQGEETQYF
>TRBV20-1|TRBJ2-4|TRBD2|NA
TGCAGTGCCTTCCCCATAGCGGGGCATTACAATGAGCAGTACTTC
CSAFPIAGHYNEQYF
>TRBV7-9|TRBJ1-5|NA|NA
TGTGCCAGCAGCCCGGACGGGTCAGGTCAGCCCCAGCATTTT
CASSPDGSGQPQHF
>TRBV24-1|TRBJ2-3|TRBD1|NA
TGTGCCACCAGGCAGACAGGGGGCTATACGCAGTATTTT
CATRQTGGYTQYF
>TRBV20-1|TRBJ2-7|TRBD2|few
TGCAGTGCTCACACCAGGACTAGCGGGGCCCACGAGCAGTACTTC
CSAHTRTSGAHEQYF
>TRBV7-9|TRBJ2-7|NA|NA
TGTGCCAGCGGCGCAGGGATCGAGCAGTACTTC
CASGAGIEQYF
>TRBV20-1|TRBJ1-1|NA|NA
TGCAGTGCTAAGGTTTGGAACACTGAAGCTTTCTTT
CSAKVWNTEAFF
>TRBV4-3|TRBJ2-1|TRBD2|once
TGCGCCAGCAGCCAAGATTCCGGGACTAGCGGCCATGAGCAGTTCTTC
CASSQDSGTSGHEQFF
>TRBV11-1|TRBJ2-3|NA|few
TGTGCCAGCAGCTTATTGGGGAACACAGATACGCAGTATTTT
CASSLLGNTDTQYF
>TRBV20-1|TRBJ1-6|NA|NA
TGCAGTGCTACTAGTTCCTCCTATAATTCACCCCTCCACTTT
CSATSSSYNSPLHF
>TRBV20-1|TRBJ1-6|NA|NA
TGCAGTGCTAGAGATCTCGGGCCCCCAATTCGTACCCTCCACTTT
CSARDLGPPIRTLHF
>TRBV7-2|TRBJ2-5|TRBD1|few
TGTGCCAGCAGCCCCCGACAGGGGCTTGGGGAGACCCAGTACTTC
CASSPRQGLGETQYF
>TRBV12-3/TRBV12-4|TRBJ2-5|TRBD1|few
TGTGCCAGCAGACTTTCTCAGGGGGCTTGGGAGACCCAGTACTTC
CASRLSQGAWETQYF
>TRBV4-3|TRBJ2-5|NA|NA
TGCGCCAGCAGCCAAGAACGGGGCGAGATCCAGTACTTC
CASSQERGEIQYF
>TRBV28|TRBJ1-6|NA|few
TGTGCCAGCAGATCGAAGGGTTATAATTCACCCCTCCACTTT
CASRSKGYNSPLHF
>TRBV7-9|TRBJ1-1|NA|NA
TGTGCCAGCAGCCGACGCGGCCAGTCGGGATCTGAAGCTTTCTTT
CASSRRGQSGSEAFF
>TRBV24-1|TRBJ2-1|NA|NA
TGTGCCACCAGCTTAGGAGGCGGGGCGGTGAAAGAGACCCAGTTCTTC
CATSLGGGAVKETQFF
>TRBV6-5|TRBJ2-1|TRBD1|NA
TGTGCCAGCAGTGTCCGGGACAGGGAACGAAGTGAGCAGTTCTTC
CASSVRDRERSEQFF
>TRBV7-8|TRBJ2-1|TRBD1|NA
TGTGCCAGCAGCTTAGTAGGGGACAGCAGATTCTACAATGAGCAGTTCTTC
CASSLVGDSRFYNEQFF
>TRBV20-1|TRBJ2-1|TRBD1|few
TGCAGTGGGGACAGGCTTTACAATGAGCAGTTCTTC
CSGDRLYNEQFF
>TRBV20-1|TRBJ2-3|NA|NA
TGCAGTGCCAAACTACCCCCTAGCACAGATACGCAGTATTTT
CSAKLPPSTDTQYF
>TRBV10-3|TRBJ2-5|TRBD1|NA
TGTGCCATCAGTGGGACAGGGGGTCAAGAGACCCAGTACTTC
CAISGTGGQETQYF
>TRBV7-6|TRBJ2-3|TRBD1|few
TGTGCCAGCAGCCCTCGACAGGGAGATACGCAGTATTTT
CASSPRQGDTQYF
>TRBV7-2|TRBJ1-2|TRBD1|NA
TGTGCCAGCGGCTTAGACGGGACAGATAACTATGGCTACACCTTC
CASGLDGTDNYGYTF
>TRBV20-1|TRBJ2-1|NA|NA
TGCGGGGGCCAAGTATGGGCCTCGAGCTCCTACAATGAGCAGTTCTTC
CGGQVWASSSYNEQFF
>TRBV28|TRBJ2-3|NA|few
TGTGCCAGCACCGCATATAGCACAGATACGCAGTATTTT
CASTAYSTDTQYF
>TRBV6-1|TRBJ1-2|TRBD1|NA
TGTGCCACACGGACAGGGACTGGGTATGGCTACACCTTC
CATRTGTGYGYTF
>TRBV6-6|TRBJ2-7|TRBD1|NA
TGTGCCAGCAGTTACCAGGGACAGGGGAGTAACGAGCAGTACTTC
CASSYQGQGSNEQYF
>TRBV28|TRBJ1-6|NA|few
TGTGCCAGCAGCCAGGGGATCACCCTCCACTTT
CASSQGITLHF
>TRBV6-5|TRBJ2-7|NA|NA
TGTGCCAGCACCCGAGCAGGGAGCTCCTACGAGCAGTACTTC
CASTRAGSSYEQYF